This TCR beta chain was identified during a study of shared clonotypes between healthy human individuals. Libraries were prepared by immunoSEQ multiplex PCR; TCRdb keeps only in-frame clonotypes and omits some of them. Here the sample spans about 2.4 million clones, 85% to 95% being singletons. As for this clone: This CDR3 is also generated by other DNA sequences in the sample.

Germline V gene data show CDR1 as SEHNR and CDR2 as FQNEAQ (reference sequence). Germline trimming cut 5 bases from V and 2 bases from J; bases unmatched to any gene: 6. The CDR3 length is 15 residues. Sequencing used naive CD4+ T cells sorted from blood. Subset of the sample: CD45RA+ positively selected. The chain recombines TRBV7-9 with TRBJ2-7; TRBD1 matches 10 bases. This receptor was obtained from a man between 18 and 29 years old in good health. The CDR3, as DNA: TGTGCCAGCAGCCCACCGGGACAGGGGACCTACGAGCAGTACTTC. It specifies CASSPPGQGTYEQYF.